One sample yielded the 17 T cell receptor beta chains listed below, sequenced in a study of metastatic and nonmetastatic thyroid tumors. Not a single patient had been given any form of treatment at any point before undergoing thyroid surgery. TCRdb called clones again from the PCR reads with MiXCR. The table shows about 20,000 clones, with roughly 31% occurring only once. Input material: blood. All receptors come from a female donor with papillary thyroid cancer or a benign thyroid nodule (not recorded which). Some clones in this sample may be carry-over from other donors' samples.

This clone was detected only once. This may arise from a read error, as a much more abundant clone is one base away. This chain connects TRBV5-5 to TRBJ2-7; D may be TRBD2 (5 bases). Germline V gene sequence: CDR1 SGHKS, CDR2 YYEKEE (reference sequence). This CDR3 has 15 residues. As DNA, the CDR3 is TGTGCCATCAGCTTGGCCCGGGGATCTAATTACGAGCAGTACTTC. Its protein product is CAISLARGSNYEQYF.

The CDR3 bases are TGTGCCAGCAGCCTCAACTCCCGTAATTCACCCCTCCACTTT. It translates to CASSLNSRNSPLHF. This chain joins TRBV7-3 and TRBJ1-6; the D is unclear. In germline, CDR1 is SGHTA, CDR2 FQGTGA. V lost 5 bases, J lost 6 bases, and 11 bases lay in between. This CDR3 comprises 14 residues.

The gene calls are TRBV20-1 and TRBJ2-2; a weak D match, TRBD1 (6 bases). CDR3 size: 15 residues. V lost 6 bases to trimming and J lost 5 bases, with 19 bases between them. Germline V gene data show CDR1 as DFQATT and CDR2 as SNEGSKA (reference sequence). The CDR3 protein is CSAILDFRGTGELFF. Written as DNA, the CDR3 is TGCAGTGCGATACTAGATTTTAGGGGGACCGGGGAGCTGTTTTTT.

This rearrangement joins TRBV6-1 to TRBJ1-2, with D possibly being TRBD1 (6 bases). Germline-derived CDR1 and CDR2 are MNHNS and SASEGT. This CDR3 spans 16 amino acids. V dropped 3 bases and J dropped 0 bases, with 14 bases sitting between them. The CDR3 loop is CASSDFVGTTNYGYTF. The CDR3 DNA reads TGTGCCAGCAGTGACTTTGTGGGGACAACTAACTATGGCTACACCTTC.

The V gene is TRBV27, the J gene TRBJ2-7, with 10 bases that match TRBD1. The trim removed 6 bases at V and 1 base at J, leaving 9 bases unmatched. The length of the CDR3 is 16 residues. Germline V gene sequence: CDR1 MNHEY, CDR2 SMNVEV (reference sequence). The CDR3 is CASRYLGTGASYEQYF. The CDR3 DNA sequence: TGTGCCAGCAGGTACTTAGGGACAGGGGCGTCCTACGAGCAGTACTTC.

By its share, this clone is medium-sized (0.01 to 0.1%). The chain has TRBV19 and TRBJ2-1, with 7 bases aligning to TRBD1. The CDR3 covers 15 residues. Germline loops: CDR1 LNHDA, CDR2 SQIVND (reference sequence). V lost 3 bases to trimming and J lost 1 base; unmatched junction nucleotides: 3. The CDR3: CASSIQGVSYNEQFF. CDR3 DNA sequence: TGTGCCAGTAGTATTCAGGGGGTATCCTACAATGAGCAGTTCTTC.

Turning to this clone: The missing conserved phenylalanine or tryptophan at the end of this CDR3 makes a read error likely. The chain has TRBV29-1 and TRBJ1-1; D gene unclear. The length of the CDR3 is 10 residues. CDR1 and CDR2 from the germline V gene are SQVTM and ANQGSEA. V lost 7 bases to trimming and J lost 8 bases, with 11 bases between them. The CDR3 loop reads CSADQNEAFV. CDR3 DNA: TGCAGCGCGGACCAAAACGAAGCTTTCGTT.

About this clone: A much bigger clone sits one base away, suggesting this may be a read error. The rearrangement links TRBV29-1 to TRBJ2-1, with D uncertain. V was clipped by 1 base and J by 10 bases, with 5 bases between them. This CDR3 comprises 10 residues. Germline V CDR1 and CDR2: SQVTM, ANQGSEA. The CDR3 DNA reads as TGCAGCGTTGAAGTATCCGAGCAGTTCTTC. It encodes CSVEVSEQFF.

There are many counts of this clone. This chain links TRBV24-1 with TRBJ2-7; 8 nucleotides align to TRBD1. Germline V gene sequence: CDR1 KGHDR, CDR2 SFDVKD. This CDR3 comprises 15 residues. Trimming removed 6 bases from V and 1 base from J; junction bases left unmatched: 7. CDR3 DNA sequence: TGTGCCACCAGTAAGGACAGGGATGGGTCCTACGAGCAGTACTTC. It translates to CATSKDRDGSYEQYF.

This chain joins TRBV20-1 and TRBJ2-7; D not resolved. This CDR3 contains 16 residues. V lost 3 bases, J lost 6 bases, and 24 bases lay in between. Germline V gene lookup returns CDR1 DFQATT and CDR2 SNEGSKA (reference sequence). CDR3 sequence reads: CSASSYNARRVSEQYF. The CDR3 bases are TGCAGTGCTAGCTCGTATAACGCCCGAAGAGTATCCGAGCAGTACTTC.

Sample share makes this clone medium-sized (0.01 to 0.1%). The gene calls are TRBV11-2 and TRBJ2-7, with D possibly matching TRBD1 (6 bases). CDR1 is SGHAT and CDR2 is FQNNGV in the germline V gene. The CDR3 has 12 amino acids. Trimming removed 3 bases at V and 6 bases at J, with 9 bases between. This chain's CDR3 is CASSLGTTEQYF. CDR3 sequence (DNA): TGTGCCAGCAGCTTGGGGACAACCGAGCAGTACTTC.

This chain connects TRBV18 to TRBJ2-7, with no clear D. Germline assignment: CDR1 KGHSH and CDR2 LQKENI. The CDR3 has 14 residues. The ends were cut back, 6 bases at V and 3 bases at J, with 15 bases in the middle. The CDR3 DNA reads TGTGCCAGCTCCTCGTCATTCGGAGACTACGAGCAGTACTTC. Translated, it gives CASSSSFGDYEQYF.

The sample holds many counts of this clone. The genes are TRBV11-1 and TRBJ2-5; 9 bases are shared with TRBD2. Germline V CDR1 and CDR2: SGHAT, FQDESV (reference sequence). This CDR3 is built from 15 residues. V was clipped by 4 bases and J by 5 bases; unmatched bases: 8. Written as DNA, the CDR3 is TGTGCCAGCAGCTCTAGCGGGATGGGTCGGGAGACCCAGTACTTC. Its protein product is CASSSSGMGRETQYF.

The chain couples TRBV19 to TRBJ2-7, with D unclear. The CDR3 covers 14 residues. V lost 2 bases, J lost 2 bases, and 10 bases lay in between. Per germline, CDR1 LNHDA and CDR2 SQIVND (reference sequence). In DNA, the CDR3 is TGTGCCAGTAGTATAATAGGATCTGCCTACGAGCAGTACTTC. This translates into CASSIIGSAYEQYF.

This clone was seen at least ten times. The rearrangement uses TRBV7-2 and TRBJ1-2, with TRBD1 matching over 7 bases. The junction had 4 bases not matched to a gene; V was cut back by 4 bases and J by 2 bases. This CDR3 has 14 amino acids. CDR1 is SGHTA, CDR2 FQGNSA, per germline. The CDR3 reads CASSSPTGNYGYTF. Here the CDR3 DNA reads TGTGCCAGCAGCTCACCGACAGGGAACTATGGCTACACCTTC.

The CDR3 sequence is CASSAGTSGGKDTQYF. The CDR3, as DNA: TGTGCCAGCAGCGCGGGAACTAGCGGGGGTAAAGATACGCAGTATTTT. The chain has TRBV9 and TRBJ2-3, with 11 bases lining up with TRBD2. The CDR3 sequence is 16 residues long. Losses at the gene ends were 3 bases for V and 5 bases for J; bases not matched to a gene: 8. The germline CDR1 and CDR2 sequences are SGDLS and YYNGEE.

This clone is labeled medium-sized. CDR3 sequence: CASSPVSASYNEQFF. The CDR3 nucleotides are TGTGCCAGCAGTCCCGTATCCGCCTCCTACAATGAGCAGTTCTTC. This rearrangement joins TRBV6-1 to TRBJ2-1; D is uncertain. Germline assignment: CDR1 MNHNS and CDR2 SASEGT. Trimming removed 5 bases at V and 0 bases at J, with 11 bases between. The CDR3 runs to 15 residues.